This T cell receptor (beta chain) emerged from a study of cytomegalovirus exposure and HLA in healthy donors. Whole-study context: When 350 to 400 donors were genotyped, roughly 78% of them were found to fall in the Caucasian-associated ancestry cluster. General study points: Per a prior analysis, the majority of TCR beta V segments were productive roughly 87% or roughly 30% of the time. A link between a missense DCLRE1C variant and TCR beta V- and J-gene trimming emerged from a later analysis. In a later analysis, across HLA loci, associated TCR counts were highest for DRB1, lowest for HLA-C.

Researchers ran the PCR with 60 Vbeta and 13 Jbeta primers. The assay was immunoSEQ multiplex PCR, and TCRdb's table has in-frame clones only and misses some. The sample comprises some 150,000 clones, over 75% of which are singletons, and under 0.8% rests with the top ten. In the case of this clone: What it binds is unknown.

The germline V gene encodes CDR1 SGHRS and CDR2 YFSETQ. This CDR3 has 16 amino acids. With V trimmed by 3 bases and J by 5 bases, 9 bases remained unmatched. This sequence was found in a male donor in good health and CMV-seronegative. The sequenced material came from PBMCs. The chain uses TRBV5-1 and TRBJ1-1; 11 nucleotides line up with TRBD1. CDR3 bases: TGCGCCAGCAGCTACGAGCCGGGACAGGGGGGGACTGAAGCTTTCTTT. It is translated as CASSYEPGQGGTEAFF.